This T cell receptor (beta chain) was sequenced during a study of blood T cell repertoires in COVID-19. Study as a whole: COVID-19 samples from acute and convalescent phases originated in the United States, Italy and Spain.

Original handling: Reference gene primer amplification gave estimated nucleated cell counts. Only in-frame clones appear in the TCRdb table, and some are missing; sequencing was by immunoSEQ multiplex PCR. V and J calls and clone size are given by that table; D and trimming were obtained from the DNA. The sample yields roughly 400,000 clones, around 87% seen once. This clone was seen only a few times. CDR3 length: 17 residues. J gave up 7 bases and V 2 bases, and 15 bases lay outside the gene matches. Germline CDR1 reads MDHEN; CDR2 reads SYDVKM. This chain links TRBV28 with TRBJ1-2, with TRBD1 matching 8 bases. The clonotype comes from a woman aged 55-75 years with COVID-19, enrolled during active disease. Material for sequencing was peripheral blood. The CDR3: CASSLGQGTGALLGYTF. CDR3 nucleotide sequence: TGTGCCAGCAGTTTAGGACAGGGAACAGGGGCGCTCCTTGGCTACACCTTC.